The following is a T cell receptor (beta chain) sequence with its context. Germline CDR1 reads SGHRS; CDR2 reads YFSETQ. The CDR3 runs to 17 residues. Trimming removed 2 bases from V and 4 bases from J; junction bases left unmatched: 9. This record belongs to a study of blood T cells in healthy people across ages. Using a J-beta primer mix together with a sample-barcoded 5' primer, a second PCR was run for roughly 6 to 12 cycles. A single record per CDR3 protein comes from TCRdb applying MiXCR to the 5' RACE reads. The table shows about 900,000 distinct CDR3 sequences, with about 48% occurring only once.

Input material: blood. V is TRBV5-1 and J is TRBJ2-1; TRBD1 agrees at 10 bases. The clonotype was recovered from a man aged 30-40 years in good health. The chain's CDR3 is CASSLAIGTGVYNEQFF. The CDR3 coding sequence is TGCGCCAGCAGCTTAGCTATCGGGACAGGGGTATACAATGAGCAGTTCTTC.